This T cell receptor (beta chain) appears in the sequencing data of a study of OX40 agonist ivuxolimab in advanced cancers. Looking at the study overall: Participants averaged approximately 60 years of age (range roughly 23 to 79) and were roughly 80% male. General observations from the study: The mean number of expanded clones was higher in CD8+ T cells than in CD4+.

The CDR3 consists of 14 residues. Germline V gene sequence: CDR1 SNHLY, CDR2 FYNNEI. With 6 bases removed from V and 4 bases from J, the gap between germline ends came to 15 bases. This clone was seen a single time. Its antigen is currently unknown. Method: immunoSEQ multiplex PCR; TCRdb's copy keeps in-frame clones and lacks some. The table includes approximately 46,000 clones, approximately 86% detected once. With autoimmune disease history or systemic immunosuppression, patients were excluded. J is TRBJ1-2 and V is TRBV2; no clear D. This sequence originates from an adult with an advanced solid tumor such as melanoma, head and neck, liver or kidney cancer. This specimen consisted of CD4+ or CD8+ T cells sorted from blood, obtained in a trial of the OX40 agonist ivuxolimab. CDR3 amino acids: CASSLGKGVYGYTF. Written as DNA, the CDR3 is TGTGCCAGCAGCTTAGGCAAGGGTGTCTATGGCTACACCTTC.